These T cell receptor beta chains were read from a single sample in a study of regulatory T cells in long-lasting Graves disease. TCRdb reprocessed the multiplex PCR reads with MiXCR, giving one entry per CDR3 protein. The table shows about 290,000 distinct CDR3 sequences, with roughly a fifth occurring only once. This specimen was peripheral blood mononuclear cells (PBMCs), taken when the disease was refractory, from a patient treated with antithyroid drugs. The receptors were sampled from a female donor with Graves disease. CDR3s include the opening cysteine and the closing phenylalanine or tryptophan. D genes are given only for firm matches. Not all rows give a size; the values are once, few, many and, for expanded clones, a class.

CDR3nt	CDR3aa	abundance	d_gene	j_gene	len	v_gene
TGTGCCACCAGTGATACCGGGGTGTATCAGCCCCAGCATTTT	CATSDTGVYQPQHF	-	-	TRBJ1-5	14	TRBV24-1
TGCAGTGCTAGTATCGATGGGACAGGGACCCAAGAGACCCAGTACTTC	CSASIDGTGTQETQYF	few	TRBD1	TRBJ2-5	16	TRBV20-1
TGTGCCCATAAGCCAGGACAGGGGTTCACTGAAGCTTTCTTT	CAHKPGQGFTEAFF	-	TRBD1	TRBJ1-1	14	TRBV30
TGCAGCGTAAACCCGGGACAGGGAACGCAGGGCTACACCTTC	CSVNPGQGTQGYTF	many	TRBD1	TRBJ1-2	14	TRBV29-1
TGTGCCAGCAGCTACGGACAGGGCGACACAGATACGCAGTATTTT	CASSYGQGDTDTQYF	few	TRBD1	TRBJ2-3	15	TRBV11-1
TGTGCCATCAGTGGGGAAGCGGACCCGAACACCGGGGAGCTGTTTTTT	CAISGEADPNTGELFF	-	-	TRBJ2-2	16	TRBV10-3
TGTGCCAACAGCTTAAGGGACAATCAGCCCCAGCATTTT	CANSLRDNQPQHF	-	-	TRBJ1-5	13	TRBV7-2
TGTGCCAGCAGGGGACTAGCGGAGGCTGGCACAGATACGCAGTATTTT	CASRGLAEAGTDTQYF	-	TRBD2	TRBJ2-3	16	TRBV6-2/TRBV6-3
TGCAGTGCTAGAGATTTTGCTAGCGGGAGAGATGGGGAGACCCAGTACTTC	CSARDFASGRDGETQYF	few	TRBD2	TRBJ2-5	17	TRBV20-1
TGTGCCAGCAGCTTTGGACCGGGCTGGTACGAGCAGTACTTC	CASSFGPGWYEQYF	few	-	TRBJ2-7	14	TRBV3-1
TGTGCCAGCAGGGAGGACAGGTCTTTAATGAACACTGAAGCTTTCTTT	CASREDRSLMNTEAFF	-	TRBD1	TRBJ1-1	16	TRBV6-1
TGTGCCAGCAGCCCGTGGACAGGGGCGCACTTCTTTGAGACCCAGTACTTC	CASSPWTGAHFFETQYF	few	TRBD1	TRBJ2-5	17	TRBV14
TGTGCCAGCAGTTCGATAGCGGGAGGGGTCGATGAGCAGTTCTTC	CASSSIAGGVDEQFF	-	TRBD2	TRBJ2-1	15	TRBV28
TGTGCCAGCAGTTACGGGGGGGGGCGGTGGGTGGACACTGAAGCTTTCTTT	CASSYGGGRWVDTEAFF	many	-	TRBJ1-1	17	TRBV6-5
TGTGCCAGCAGTCCTCCGGGACTAGCGGGTAACTCTGGGGCCAACGTCCTGACTTTC	CASSPPGLAGNSGANVLTF	-	TRBD2	TRBJ2-6	19	TRBV12-3/TRBV12-4
TGTGCCAGCTCCACCGTCGGGGGGAATCAGCCCCAGCATTTT	CASSTVGGNQPQHF	-	-	TRBJ1-5	14	TRBV27
TGTGCCAGCAGTTACCTCTCAGGGGCCGATGAAAAACTGTTTTTT	CASSYLSGADEKLFF	-	-	TRBJ1-4	15	TRBV6-5
TGTGCCTGGAGTCTATATAAACAGGGGCTGGGAGGCTACACCTTC	CAWSLYKQGLGGYTF	few	TRBD1	TRBJ1-2	15	TRBV30
TGCGCCAGCAGCCAAGGGGACAGTAACTACGAGCAGTACTTC	CASSQGDSNYEQYF	few	TRBD1	TRBJ2-7	14	TRBV4-1
TGTGCCAGCATCGGTCAGCTCCAAGAGACCCAGTACTTC	CASIGQLQETQYF	many	-	TRBJ2-5	13	TRBV2
TGTGCCAGCAGTCTCCTCCGGACTAGCGAAGAGGCTATCAATGAGCAGTTCTTC	CASSLLRTSEEAINEQFF	-	TRBD2	TRBJ2-1	18	TRBV12-3/TRBV12-4
TGTGCCAGCTCACCAAAGAACAGACAGCCCCAGCATTTT	CASSPKNRQPQHF	few	-	TRBJ1-5	13	TRBV18
TGTGCCAGCAGCGTAGAGGGAGACACCTACGAGCAGTACTTC	CASSVEGDTYEQYF	many	-	TRBJ2-7	14	TRBV9
TGTGCCAGCAGTCCGCGGGGGTTCCTAATTCAGCCCCAGCATTTT	CASSPRGFLIQPQHF	few	-	TRBJ1-5	15	TRBV6-1
TGTGCCAGCAGTTTAACAGGGGGCCGAAATCAGCCCCAGCATTTT	CASSLTGGRNQPQHF	many	TRBD1	TRBJ1-5	15	TRBV12-3/TRBV12-4
TGTGCCAGCACCGGGACAGGGGGCCTGAACACTGAAGCTTTCTTT	CASTGTGGLNTEAFF	many	TRBD1	TRBJ1-1	15	TRBV27
TGTGCCAGCAGCCCCCAGGGGGCAGATACGCAGTATTTT	CASSPQGADTQYF	-	TRBD1	TRBJ2-3	13	TRBV5-6
TGTGCCAGCAGCTCGCGCCCTCTAGCGGGAGGGCCAGAGCAGTACTTC	CASSSRPLAGGPEQYF	many	TRBD2	TRBJ2-7	16	TRBV11-2
TGTGCCAGCAGCCAAATGACCCCCTCGCCGGGCCAGTACTTC	CASSQMTPSPGQYF	many	-	TRBJ2-5	14	TRBV3-1
TGTGCCAGCAGTGAACCGGGACACTTCCAAGAGACCCAGTACTTC	CASSEPGHFQETQYF	-	-	TRBJ2-5	15	TRBV28
TGTGCCAGCTCCCCGGCGGCGGCCTACGAGCAGTACTTC	CASSPAAAYEQYF	-	-	TRBJ2-7	13	TRBV7-9
TGTGCCAGCAGATTGACGGAGGACTACGAGCAGTACTTC	CASRLTEDYEQYF	few	-	TRBJ2-7	13	TRBV6-1
TGTGCCAGCAGTAACCTAGGGGTGAGAATCAATCAGCCCCAGCATTTT	CASSNLGVRINQPQHF	many	-	TRBJ1-5	16	TRBV28
TGTGCCAGCTCCTGGGGGAGCACTGAAGCTTTCTTT	CASSWGSTEAFF	-	-	TRBJ1-1	12	TRBV18
TGTGCCAGCAGTTCTGGGGGAAACCCGAACACTGAAGCTTTCTTT	CASSSGGNPNTEAFF	few	-	TRBJ1-1	15	TRBV28